The T cell receptor beta chain under discussion was sequenced for a study of blood T cell repertoires in COVID-19. TCRdb keeps only in-frame clones here, not all; method: immunoSEQ multiplex PCR. In the table there are roughly 250,000 clones, around 82% of which are singletons. The V gene end was trimmed by 1 base and the J gene end by 7 bases; junction bases not matched to a gene: 10. The CDR3 totals 16 residues. The germline V gene has CDR1 MDHEN and CDR2 SYDVKM. This clone has a single count. The sequenced sample consisted of peripheral blood. The genes are TRBV28 and TRBJ1-5; 7 positions agree with TRBD1. This receptor was obtained from a woman aged 80 or older with active or convalescent COVID-19. The CDR3 bases are TGTGCCAGCAGTTTATTTGGGGGACAGTCGGGGCAGCCCCAGCATTTT. It encodes CASSLFGGQSGQPQHF.